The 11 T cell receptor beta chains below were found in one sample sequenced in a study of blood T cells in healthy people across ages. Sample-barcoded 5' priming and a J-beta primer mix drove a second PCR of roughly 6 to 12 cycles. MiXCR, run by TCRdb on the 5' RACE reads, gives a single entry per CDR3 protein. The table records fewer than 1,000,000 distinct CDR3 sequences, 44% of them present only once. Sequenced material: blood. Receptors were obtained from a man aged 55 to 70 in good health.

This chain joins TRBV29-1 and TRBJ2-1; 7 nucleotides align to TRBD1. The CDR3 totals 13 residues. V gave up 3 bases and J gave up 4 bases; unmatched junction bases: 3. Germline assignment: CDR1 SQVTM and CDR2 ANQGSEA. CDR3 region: CSVDEGAYNEQFF. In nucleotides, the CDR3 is TGCAGCGTTGACGAGGGGGCTTACAATGAGCAGTTCTTC.

In nucleotides, the CDR3 is TGTGCCAGCATCCCCCGGCTGGCAGCGAGAGAGACGAGCACAGATACGCAGTATTTT. It encodes CASIPRLAARETSTDTQYF. The V and J genes are TRBV28 and TRBJ2-3, with D uncertain. There are 19 residues in the CDR3. Between the trimmed V and J ends, which lost 7 bases and 0 bases, there was a span of 26 bases. Germline V gene lookup returns CDR1 MDHEN and CDR2 SYDVKM.

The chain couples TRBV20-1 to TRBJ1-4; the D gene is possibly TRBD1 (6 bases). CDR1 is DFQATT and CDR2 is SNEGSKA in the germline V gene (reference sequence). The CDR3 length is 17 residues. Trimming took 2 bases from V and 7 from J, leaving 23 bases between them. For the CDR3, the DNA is TGCAGTGCTAGACCATTAACAAGGGGGGGGGTGGGTGAAAAACTGTTTTTT. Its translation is CSARPLTRGGVGEKLFF.

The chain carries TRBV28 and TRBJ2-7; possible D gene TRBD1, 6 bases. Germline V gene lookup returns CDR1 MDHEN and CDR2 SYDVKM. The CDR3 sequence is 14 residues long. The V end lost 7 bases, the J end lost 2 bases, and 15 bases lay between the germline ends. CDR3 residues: CASTWTVPTYEQYF. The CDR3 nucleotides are TGTGCCAGCACCTGGACAGTGCCAACCTACGAGCAGTACTTC. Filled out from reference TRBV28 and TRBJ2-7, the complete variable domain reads DVKVTQSSRYLVKRTGEKVFLECVQDMDHENMFWYRQDPGLGLRLIYFSYDVKMKEKGDIPEGYSVSREKKERFSLILESASTNQTSMYLCASTWTVPTYEQYFGPGTRLTVT.

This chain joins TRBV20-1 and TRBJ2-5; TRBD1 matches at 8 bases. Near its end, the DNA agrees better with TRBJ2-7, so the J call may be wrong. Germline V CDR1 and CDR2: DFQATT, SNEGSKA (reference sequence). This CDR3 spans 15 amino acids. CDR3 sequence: CSARDIRTGSYEQYF. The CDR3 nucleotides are TGCAGTGCTAGAGATATCCGGACAGGGTCCTACGAGCAGTACTTC.

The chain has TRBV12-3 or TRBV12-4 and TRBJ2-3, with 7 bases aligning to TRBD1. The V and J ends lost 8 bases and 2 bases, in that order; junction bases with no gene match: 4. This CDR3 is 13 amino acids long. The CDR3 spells CASEQGPTDTQYF. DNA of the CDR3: TGTGCCAGCGAACAGGGGCCCACAGATACGCAGTATTTT.

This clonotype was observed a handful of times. CDR3 nucleotides: TGTGCCAGCAGTTACCCACAGCGGCACTATGGCTACACCTTC. Its protein product is CASSYPQRHYGYTF. This sequence joins TRBV6-2 or TRBV6-3 and TRBJ1-2; D is unclear. Germline V gives CDR1 MNHEY, CDR2 SVGEGT. The CDR3 is made up of 14 amino acids. The V end was cut by 2 bases, the J end by 3 bases, with 10 bases between.

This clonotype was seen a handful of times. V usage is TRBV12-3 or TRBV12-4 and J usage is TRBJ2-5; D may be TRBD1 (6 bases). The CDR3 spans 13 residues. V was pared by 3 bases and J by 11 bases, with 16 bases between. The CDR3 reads CASSLGANNEQYF. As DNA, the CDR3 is TGTGCCAGCAGTTTGGGGGCCAACAATGAGCAGTACTTC.

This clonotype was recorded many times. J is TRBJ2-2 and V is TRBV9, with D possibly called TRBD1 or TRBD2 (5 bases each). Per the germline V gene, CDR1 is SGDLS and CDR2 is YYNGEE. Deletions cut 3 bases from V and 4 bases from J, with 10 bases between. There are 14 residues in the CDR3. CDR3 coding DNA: TGTGCCAGCAGCGCGACTGGGGGCACCGGGGAGCTGTTTTTT. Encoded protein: CASSATGGTGELFF.

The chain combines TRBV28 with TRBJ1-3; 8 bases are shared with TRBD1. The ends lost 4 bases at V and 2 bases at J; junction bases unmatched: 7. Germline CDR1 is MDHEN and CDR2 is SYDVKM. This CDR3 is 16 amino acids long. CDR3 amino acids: CASSSHTGGTGNTIYF. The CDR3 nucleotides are TGTGCCAGCAGTTCCCACACAGGGGGGACTGGAAACACCATATATTTT.

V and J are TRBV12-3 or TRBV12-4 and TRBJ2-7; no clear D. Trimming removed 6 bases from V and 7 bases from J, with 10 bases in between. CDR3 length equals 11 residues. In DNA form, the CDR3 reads TGTGCCAGCAGCTCGATGCGGGAGCAGTACTTC. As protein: CASSSMREQYF.